These 8 T cell receptor beta chains were all obtained from the same sample, sequenced in a study of blood T cell repertoires in COVID-19. Profiled with immunoSEQ multiplex PCR; TCRdb holds only in-frame clones, not every one. The data show under 250,000 clones, with 84% seen just once and 1.5% to 1.7% held by the top ten. The specimen was peripheral blood. These receptors all stem from a woman between 40 and 50 years old who had recovered from COVID-19.

This CDR3 is CASSLVTSGNEQFF. The CDR3 bases are TGCGCCAGCAGCTTGGTGACTAGCGGCAATGAGCAGTTCTTC. J is TRBJ2-1 and V is TRBV5-1, with TRBD2 matching 9 bases. CDR3 length: 14 amino acids. CDR1 and CDR2 (germline): SGHRS, YFSETQ. V shed 0 bases, J shed 6 bases, and the junction held 1 base outside the gene matches.

J is TRBJ1-5 and V is TRBV28; 7 nucleotides agree with TRBD1. Germline-derived CDR1 and CDR2 are MDHEN and SYDVKM. Germline trimming cut 6 bases from V and 3 bases from J; bases unmatched to any gene: 8. The CDR3 runs to 15 residues. This chain's CDR3 is CASRPTGNSNQPQHF. The CDR3 DNA is TGTGCCAGCAGACCGACAGGGAACTCCAATCAGCCCCAGCATTTT.

The J gene is TRBJ2-7, the V gene TRBV5-1; D may be TRBD1 (6 bases). This CDR3 spans 14 amino acids. CDR1 is SGHRS, CDR2 YFSETQ, per germline. Trimming took 4 bases from V and 5 from J, leaving 16 bases between them. The CDR3 DNA is TGCGCCAGCAGCCAGACAGGTTCCCTTAACGAGCAGTACTTC. Protein product: CASSQTGSLNEQYF.

This sequence joins TRBV5-1 and TRBJ2-5, with D unresolved. V lost 0 bases, J lost 2 bases, and 8 bases lay in between. The CDR3 consists of 14 residues. Germline CDR1 reads SGHRS; CDR2 reads YFSETQ. CDR3 loop: CASSLGAEQETQYF. CDR3 bases: TGCGCCAGCAGCTTGGGTGCAGAACAAGAGACCCAGTACTTC. The full variable domain, with the rest looked up from reference TRBV5-1 and TRBJ2-5, is KAGVTQTPRYLIKTRGQQVTLSCSPISGHRSVSWYQQTPGQGLQFLFEYFSETQRNKGNFPGRFSGRQFSNSRSEMNVSTLELGDSALYLCASSLGAEQETQYFGPGTRLLVL.

The J gene is TRBJ1-2, the V gene TRBV9, with D maybe TRBD1 (5 bases). The V gene's germline CDR1 is SGDLS and CDR2 YYNGEE. This CDR3 region has 13 residues. Trimming stripped 7 bases from V and 3 bases from J, with 13 bases between. In DNA, the CDR3 is TGTGCCAGCTATGGAGGGGCGCACTATGGCTACACCTTC. Translating it yields CASYGGAHYGYTF. Variable domain in full (rest from reference TRBV9 and TRBJ1-2): DSGVTQTPKHLITATGQRVTLRCSPRSGDLSVYWYQQSLDQGLQFLIQYYNGEERAKGNILERFSAQQFPDLHSELNLSSLELGDSALYFCASYGGAHYGYTFGSGTRLTVV.

This rearrangement joins TRBV6-5 to TRBJ1-2, with D maybe TRBD1 (5 bases). The V end lost 6 bases, the J end lost 3 bases, and 17 bases lay between the germline ends. Germline V gene sequence: CDR1 MNHEY, CDR2 SVGAGI. The CDR3 covers 15 residues. The CDR3 spells CASRFGWGSDYGYTF. Written as DNA, the CDR3 is TGTGCCAGCAGATTCGGATGGGGCTCCGACTATGGCTACACCTTC.

This clone was detected only a few times. V and J are TRBV29-1 and TRBJ1-5; TRBD1 agrees at 7 bases. Losses at the gene ends were 5 bases for V and 2 bases for J; bases not matched to a gene: 9. There are 15 residues in the CDR3. Germline-derived CDR1 and CDR2 are SQVTM and ANQGSEA. The CDR3 bases are TGCAGCGTTTCCCAGGGGGTTTTAGGCAATCAGCCCCAGCATTTT. The encoded protein is CSVSQGVLGNQPQHF.

The chain carries TRBV5-1 and TRBJ2-1, with TRBD2 as a possible D gene (7 bases). Trimming removed 0 bases at V and 5 bases at J, with 12 bases between. This CDR3 contains 15 residues. Germline V lookup: CDR1 SGHRS, CDR2 YFSETQ. The CDR3 loop reads CASSLEAGAHNEQFF. The CDR3 nucleotides are TGCGCCAGCAGCTTGGAGGCGGGGGCCCACAATGAGCAGTTCTTC. Based on the CDR3 plus reference TRBV5-1 and TRBJ2-1, the full variable domain is KAGVTQTPRYLIKTRGQQVTLSCSPISGHRSVSWYQQTPGQGLQFLFEYFSETQRNKGNFPGRFSGRQFSNSRSEMNVSTLELGDSALYLCASSLEAGAHNEQFFGPGTRLTVL.